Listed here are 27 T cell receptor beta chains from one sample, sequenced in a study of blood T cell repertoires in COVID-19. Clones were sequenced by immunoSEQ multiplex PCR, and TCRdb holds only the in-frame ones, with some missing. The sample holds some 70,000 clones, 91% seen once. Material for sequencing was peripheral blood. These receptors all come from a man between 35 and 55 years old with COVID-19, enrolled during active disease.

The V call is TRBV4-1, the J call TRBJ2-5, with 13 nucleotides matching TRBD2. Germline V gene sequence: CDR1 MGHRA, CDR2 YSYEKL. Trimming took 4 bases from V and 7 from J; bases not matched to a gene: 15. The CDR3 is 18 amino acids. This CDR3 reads CASSRGLAGPRQPGTQYF. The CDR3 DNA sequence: TGCGCCAGCAGCCGGGGACTAGCGGGGCCCCGCCAGCCTGGGACCCAGTACTTC.

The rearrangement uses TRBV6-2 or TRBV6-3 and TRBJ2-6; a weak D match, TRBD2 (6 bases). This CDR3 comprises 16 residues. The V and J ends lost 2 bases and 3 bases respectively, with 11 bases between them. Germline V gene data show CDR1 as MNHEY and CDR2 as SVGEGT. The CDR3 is CASSYSLGGGANVLTF. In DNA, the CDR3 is TGTGCCAGCAGTTACAGTCTGGGAGGTGGGGCCAACGTCCTGACTTTC.

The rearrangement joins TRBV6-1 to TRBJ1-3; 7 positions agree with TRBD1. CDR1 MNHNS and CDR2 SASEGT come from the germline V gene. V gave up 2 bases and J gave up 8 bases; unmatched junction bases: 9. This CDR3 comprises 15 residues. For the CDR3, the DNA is TGTGCCAGCAGTGAATGGAGGACAGGCGGGGACACCATATATTTT. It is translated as CASSEWRTGGDTIYF.

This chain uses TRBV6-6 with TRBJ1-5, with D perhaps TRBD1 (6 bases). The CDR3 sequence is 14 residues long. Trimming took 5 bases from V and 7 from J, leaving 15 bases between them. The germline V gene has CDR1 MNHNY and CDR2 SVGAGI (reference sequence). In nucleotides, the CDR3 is TGTGCCAGCAGTAGCCAGGGGTTGGGACAGCCCCAGCATTTT. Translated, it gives CASSSQGLGQPQHF.

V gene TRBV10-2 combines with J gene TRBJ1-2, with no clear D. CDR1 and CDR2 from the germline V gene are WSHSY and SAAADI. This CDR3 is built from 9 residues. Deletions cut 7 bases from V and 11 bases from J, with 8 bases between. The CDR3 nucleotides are TGCGCCAGCATCTATCCATACACCTTC. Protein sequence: CASIYPYTF.

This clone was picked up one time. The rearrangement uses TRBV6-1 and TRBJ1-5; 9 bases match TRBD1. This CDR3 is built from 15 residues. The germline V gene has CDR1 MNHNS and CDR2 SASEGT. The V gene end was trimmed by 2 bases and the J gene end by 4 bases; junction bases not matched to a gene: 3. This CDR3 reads CASSELDRGNQPQHF. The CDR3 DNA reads TGTGCCAGCAGTGAACTCGACAGGGGGAATCAGCCCCAGCATTTT.

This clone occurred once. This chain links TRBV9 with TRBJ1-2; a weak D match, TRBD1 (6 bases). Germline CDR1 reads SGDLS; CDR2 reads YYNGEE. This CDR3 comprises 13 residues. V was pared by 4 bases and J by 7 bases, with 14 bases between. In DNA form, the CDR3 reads TGTGCCAGCAGCTCTGACAGGATTTCTGGCTACACCTTC. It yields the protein CASSSDRISGYTF. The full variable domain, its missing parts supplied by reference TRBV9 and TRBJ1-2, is DSGVTQTPKHLITATGQRVTLRCSPRSGDLSVYWYQQSLDQGLQFLIQYYNGEERAKGNILERFSAQQFPDLHSELNLSSLELGDSALYFCASSSDRISGYTFGSGTRLTVV.

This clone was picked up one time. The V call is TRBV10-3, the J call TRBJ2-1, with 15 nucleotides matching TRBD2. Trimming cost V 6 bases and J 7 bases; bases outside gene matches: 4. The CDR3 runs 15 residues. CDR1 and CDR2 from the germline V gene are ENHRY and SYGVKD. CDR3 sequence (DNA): TGTGCCATCAGCGGGACTAGCGGGGGGAGGAATGAGCAGTTCTTC. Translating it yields CAISGTSGGRNEQFF.

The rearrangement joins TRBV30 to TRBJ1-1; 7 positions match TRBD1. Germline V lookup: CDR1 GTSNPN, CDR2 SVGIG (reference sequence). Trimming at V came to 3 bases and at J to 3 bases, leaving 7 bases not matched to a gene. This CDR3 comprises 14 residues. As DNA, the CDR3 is TGTGCCTGGAGCTCTGAGACAGGGCACACTGAAGCTTTCTTT. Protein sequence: CAWSSETGHTEAFF.

CDR3 in amino acids: CASSLGQGNTIYF. Written as DNA, the CDR3 is TGTGCCAGCAGCTTGGGTCAGGGAAACACCATATATTTT. V is TRBV5-6 and J is TRBJ1-3; D not resolved. The germline V gene has CDR1 SGHDT and CDR2 YYEEEE. This CDR3 contains 13 residues. Trimming took off 0 bases at V and 4 bases at J, with 5 bases between the two ends.

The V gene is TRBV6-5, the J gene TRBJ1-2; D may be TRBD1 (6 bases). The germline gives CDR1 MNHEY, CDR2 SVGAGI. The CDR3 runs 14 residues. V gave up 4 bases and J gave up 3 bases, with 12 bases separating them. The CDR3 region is CASSSGAGDYGYTF. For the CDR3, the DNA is TGTGCCAGCAGTTCGGGGGCGGGGGACTATGGCTACACCTTC.

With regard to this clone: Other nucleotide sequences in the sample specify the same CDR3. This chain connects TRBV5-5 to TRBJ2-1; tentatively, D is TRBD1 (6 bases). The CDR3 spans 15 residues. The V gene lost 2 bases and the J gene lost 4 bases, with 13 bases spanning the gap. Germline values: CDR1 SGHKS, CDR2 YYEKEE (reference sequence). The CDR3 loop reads CASSLERGSYNEQFF. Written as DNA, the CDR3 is TGTGCCAGCAGCTTAGAGAGGGGGTCATACAATGAGCAGTTCTTC. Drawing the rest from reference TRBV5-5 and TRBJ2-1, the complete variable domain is DAGVTQSPTHLIKTRGQQVTLRCSPISGHKSVSWYQQVLGQGPQFIFQYYEKEERGRGNFPDRFSARQFPNYSSELNVNALLLGDSALYLCASSLERGSYNEQFFGPGTRLTVL.

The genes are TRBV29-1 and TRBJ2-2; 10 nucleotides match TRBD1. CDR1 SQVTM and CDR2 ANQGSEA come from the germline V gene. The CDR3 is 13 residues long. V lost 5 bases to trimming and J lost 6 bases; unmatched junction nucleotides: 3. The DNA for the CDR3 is TGCAGCGTTAGGACAGGGGGATCCGGGGAGCTGTTTTTT. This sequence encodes CSVRTGGSGELFF.

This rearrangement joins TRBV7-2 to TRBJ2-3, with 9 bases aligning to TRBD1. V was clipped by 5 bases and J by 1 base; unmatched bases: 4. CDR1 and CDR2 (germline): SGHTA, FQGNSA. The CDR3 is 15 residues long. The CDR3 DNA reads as TGTGCCAGCAGCCAACAGGGGGCGGGCACAGATACGCAGTATTTT. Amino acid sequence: CASSQQGAGTDTQYF.

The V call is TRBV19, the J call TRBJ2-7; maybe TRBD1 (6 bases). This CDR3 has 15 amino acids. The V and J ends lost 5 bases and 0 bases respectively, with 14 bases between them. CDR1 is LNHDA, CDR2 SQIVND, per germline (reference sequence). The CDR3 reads CASSATGLSSYEQYF. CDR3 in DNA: TGTGCCAGTAGTGCGACAGGCCTTAGCTCCTACGAGCAGTACTTC. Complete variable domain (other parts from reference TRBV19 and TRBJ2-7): DGGITQSPKYLFRKEGQNVTLSCEQNLNHDAMYWYRQDPGQGLRLIYYSQIVNDFQKGDIAEGYSVSREKKESFPLTVTSAQKNPTAFYLCASSATGLSSYEQYFGPGTRLTVT.

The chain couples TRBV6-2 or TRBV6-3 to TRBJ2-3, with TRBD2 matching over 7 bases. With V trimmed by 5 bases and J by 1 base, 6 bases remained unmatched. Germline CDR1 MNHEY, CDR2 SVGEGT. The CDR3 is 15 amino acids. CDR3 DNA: TGTGCCAGCAGTGTCCTAGCGGCGGGCACAGATACGCAGTATTTT. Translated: CASSVLAAGTDTQYF.

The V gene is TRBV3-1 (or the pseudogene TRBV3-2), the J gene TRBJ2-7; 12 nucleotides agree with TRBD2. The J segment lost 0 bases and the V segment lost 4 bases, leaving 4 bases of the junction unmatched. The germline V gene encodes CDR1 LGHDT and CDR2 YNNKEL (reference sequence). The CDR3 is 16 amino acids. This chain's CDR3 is CASSRLAGESSYEQYF. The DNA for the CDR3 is TGTGCCAGCAGCCGACTAGCGGGAGAGAGCTCCTACGAGCAGTACTTC.

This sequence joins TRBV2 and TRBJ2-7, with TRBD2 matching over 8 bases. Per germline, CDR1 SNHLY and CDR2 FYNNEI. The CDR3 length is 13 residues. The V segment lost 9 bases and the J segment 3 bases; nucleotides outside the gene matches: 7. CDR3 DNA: TGTGCCAGTCAAGCGGGGGAAGTCTACGAGCAGTACTTC. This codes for CASQAGEVYEQYF. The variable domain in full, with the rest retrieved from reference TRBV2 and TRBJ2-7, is EPEVTQTPSHQVTQMGQEVILRCVPISNHLYFYWYRQILGQKVEFLVSFYNNEISEKSEIFDDQFSVERPDGSNFTLKIRSTKLEDSAMYFCASQAGEVYEQYFGPGTRLTVT.

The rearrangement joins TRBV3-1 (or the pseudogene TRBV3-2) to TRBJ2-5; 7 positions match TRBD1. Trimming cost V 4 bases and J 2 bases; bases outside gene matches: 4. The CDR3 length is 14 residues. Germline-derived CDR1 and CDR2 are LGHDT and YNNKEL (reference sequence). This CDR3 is CASSLGDRQETQYF. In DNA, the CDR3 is TGTGCCAGCAGCCTGGGGGACAGACAAGAGACCCAGTACTTC.

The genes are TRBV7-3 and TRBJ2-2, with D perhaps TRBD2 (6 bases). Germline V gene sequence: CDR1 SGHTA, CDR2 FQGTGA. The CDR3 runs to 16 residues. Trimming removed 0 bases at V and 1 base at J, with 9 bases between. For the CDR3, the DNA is TGTGCCAGCAGCTTAACCCTAGCGATGAACACCGGGGAGCTGTTTTTT. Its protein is CASSLTLAMNTGELFF.

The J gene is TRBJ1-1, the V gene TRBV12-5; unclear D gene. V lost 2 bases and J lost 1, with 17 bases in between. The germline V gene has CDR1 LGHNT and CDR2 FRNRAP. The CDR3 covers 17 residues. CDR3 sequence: CASGLTESWEENTEAFF. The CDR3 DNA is TGTGCTAGTGGTTTGACTGAGAGTTGGGAGGAGAACACTGAAGCTTTCTTT.

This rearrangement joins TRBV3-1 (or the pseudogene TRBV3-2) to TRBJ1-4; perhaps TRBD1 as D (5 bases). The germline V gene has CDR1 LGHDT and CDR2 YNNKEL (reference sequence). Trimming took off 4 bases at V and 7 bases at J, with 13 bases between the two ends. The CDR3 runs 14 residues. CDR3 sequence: CASSRFGGGEKLFF. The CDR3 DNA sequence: TGTGCCAGCAGCCGCTTCGGGGGGGGTGAAAAACTGTTTTTT.

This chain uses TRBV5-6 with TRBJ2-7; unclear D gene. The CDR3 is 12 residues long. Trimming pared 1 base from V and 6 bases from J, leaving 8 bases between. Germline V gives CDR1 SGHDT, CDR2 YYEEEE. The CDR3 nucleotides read TGTGCCAGCAGCTTGCGAGCCGGCGAGCAGTACTTC. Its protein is CASSLRAGEQYF.

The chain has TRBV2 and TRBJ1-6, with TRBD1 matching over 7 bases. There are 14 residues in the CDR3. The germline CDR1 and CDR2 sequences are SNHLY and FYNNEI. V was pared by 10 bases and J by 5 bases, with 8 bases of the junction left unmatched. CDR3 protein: CANARDSDNSPLHF. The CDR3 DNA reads TGTGCCAACGCCCGGGACAGTGATAATTCACCCCTCCACTTT.

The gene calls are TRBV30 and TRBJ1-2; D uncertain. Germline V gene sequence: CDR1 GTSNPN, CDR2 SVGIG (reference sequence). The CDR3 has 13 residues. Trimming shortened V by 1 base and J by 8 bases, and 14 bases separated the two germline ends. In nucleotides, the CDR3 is TGTGCCTGGAGTGCCCCGCATGTGGAGGGCTACACCTTC. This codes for CAWSAPHVEGYTF.

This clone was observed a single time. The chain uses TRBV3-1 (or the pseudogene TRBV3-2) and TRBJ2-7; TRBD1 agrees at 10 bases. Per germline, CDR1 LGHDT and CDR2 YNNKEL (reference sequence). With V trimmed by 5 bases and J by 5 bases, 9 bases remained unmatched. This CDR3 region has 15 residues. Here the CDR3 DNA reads TGTGCCAGCAGCGTTCCGGGACAGGGGAGGGACGAGCAGTACTTC. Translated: CASSVPGQGRDEQYF.

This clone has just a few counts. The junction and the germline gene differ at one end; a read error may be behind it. Here the CDR3 DNA reads TGTGCCAGCAGTACTATGAACTCTGAAGCTTTCTTT. It translates to CASSTMNSEAFF. V and J are TRBV6-2 or TRBV6-3 and TRBJ1-1; D is undetermined. Germline CDR1 MNHEY, CDR2 SVGEGT. The CDR3 sequence is 12 residues long.